Listed below are T cell receptor beta chains from one sample, sequenced in a study of T cell responses to AZD1222 COVID-19 vaccine. TCRdb's table, derived via immunoSEQ multiplex PCR, lists solely in-frame clones and lacks some. The profile shows 100,000 to 150,000 clones, 90% of them singletons. The sample consisted of peripheral blood, taken on day 0 of AZD1222 vaccination. These receptors were collected from an adult in good health. Both conserved end residues are part of each CDR3. A D gene is named only where the DNA matches it firmly. Some rows have no size entry. The others give once, few or many, or a class for an expanded clone.

CASSPDRSGYNEQFF	TGTGCCAGCAGCCCTGATAGGTCTGGGTACAATGAGCAGTTCTTC	TRBV7-8	TRBJ2-1	NA	NA
CASSFQGAGEKLFF	TGTGCCAGCAGCTTCCAGGGGGCAGGGGAAAAACTGTTTTTT	TRBV5-4	TRBJ1-4	NA	TRBD1
CASSLVGDSSYNEQFF	TGTGCCAGCAGCTTGGTAGGTGATAGCTCCTACAATGAGCAGTTCTTC	TRBV5-6	TRBJ2-1	NA	NA
CAISERGLANGWNEQFF	TGTGCCATCAGTGAGAGGGGACTAGCGAACGGGTGGAATGAGCAGTTCTTC	TRBV10-3	TRBJ2-1	NA	TRBD2
CATSDLEWGGSNEQFF	TGTGCCACCAGTGATTTGGAGTGGGGGGGGTCCAATGAGCAGTTCTTC	TRBV24-1	TRBJ2-1	NA	TRBD2
CASSVGHYGYTF	TGTGCCAGCAGCGTCGGACACTATGGCTACACCTTC	TRBV6-5	TRBJ1-2	NA	NA
CASRTGPYNSPLHF	TGTGCCAGCAGGACAGGACCCTATAATTCACCCCTCCACTTT	TRBV6-5	TRBJ1-6	NA	NA
CASMGGTHSYEQYF	TGTGCCAGCATGGGAGGGACCCATTCCTACGAGCAGTACTTC	TRBV2	TRBJ2-7	NA	TRBD2
CASSFDIGNQPQHF	TGTGCCAGCAGCTTCGACATAGGCAATCAGCCCCAGCATTTT	TRBV7-8	TRBJ1-5	NA	NA
CASTGTTYNEQFF	TGTGCCAGCACCGGGACTACCTACAATGAGCAGTTCTTC	TRBV12-3/TRBV12-4	TRBJ2-1	NA	TRBD2
CASSPVGNEQFF	TGTGCCAGCAGCCCTGTAGGCAATGAGCAGTTCTTC	TRBV7-8	TRBJ2-1	NA	NA
CSASGLAGADGELFF	TGCAGTGCTAGTGGCCTAGCGGGAGCAGACGGGGAGCTGTTTTTT	TRBV20-1	TRBJ2-2	NA	TRBD2
CASSHTEAGTQFF	TGTGCCAGCAGTCATACTGAAGCGGGTACCCAGTTCTTC	TRBV6-5	TRBJ2-1	once	NA
CASNPDRNEKLFF	TGTGCCAGTAATCCCGACAGGAATGAAAAACTGTTTTTT	TRBV19	TRBJ1-4	NA	NA
CASSRGDRGRTDTQYF	TGTGCCAGCAGCCGTGGGGACAGGGGACGCACAGATACGCAGTATTTT	TRBV7-3	TRBJ2-3	NA	TRBD1
CASSGRADNEQFF	TGTGCCAGCAGCGGGAGGGCGGACAATGAGCAGTTCTTC	TRBV5-6	TRBJ2-1	NA	TRBD2
CASRGEGETQYF	TGTGCCAGCAGGGGCGAGGGAGAGACCCAGTACTTC	TRBV7-3	TRBJ2-5	NA	NA
CATSLSGFDTQYF	TGTGCCACCTCGCTTTCGGGCTTCGATACGCAGTATTTT	TRBV12-3/TRBV12-4	TRBJ2-3	NA	NA
CASSQDHGNEQFF	TGTGCCAGCAGCCAAGATCACGGGAATGAGCAGTTCTTC	TRBV14	TRBJ2-1	NA	NA
CASSAENRSSYNSPLHF	TGTGCCAGCAGCGCCGAGAACAGGAGCTCCTATAATTCACCCCTCCACTTT	TRBV9	TRBJ1-6	NA	NA
CASREPGQAGNTIYF	TGTGCCAGCCGTGAACCGGGACAAGCTGGAAACACCATATATTTT	TRBV28	TRBJ1-3	NA	NA
CASRLAGFTGELFF	TGTGCCAGCAGGCTAGCGGGATTCACCGGGGAGCTGTTTTTT	TRBV6-5	TRBJ2-2	NA	TRBD2
CASEGVSNQPQHF	TGTGCCAGCGAGGGGGTTAGCAATCAGCCCCAGCATTTT	TRBV28	TRBJ1-5	NA	NA
CASSLVYGGSYNEQFF	TGTGCCAGCAGCTTAGTTTATGGCGGCAGCTACAATGAGCAGTTCTTC	TRBV11-2	TRBJ2-1	NA	NA
CASNIGTGDLAFF	TGTGCCAGCAATATCGGGACAGGGGATTTAGCTTTCTTT	TRBV2	TRBJ1-1	NA	TRBD1
CASSLVKSLDVPGELFF	TGTGCTAGCAGCTTAGTTAAGTCCCTAGACGTCCCCGGGGAGCTGTTTTTT	TRBV7-7	TRBJ2-2	NA	NA
CASREGQGGYGYTF	TGTGCCAGCAGGGAAGGACAGGGTGGCTATGGCTACACCTTC	TRBV6-1	TRBJ1-2	NA	TRBD1
CASSSQAYEQYF	TGCGCCAGCAGCTCCCAGGCCTACGAGCAGTACTTC	TRBV7-9	TRBJ2-7	NA	NA
CASSVEGNLAGYTF	TGCGCCAGCAGCGTGGAGGGGAATCTGGCTGGCTACACCTTC	TRBV5-1	TRBJ1-2	NA	NA
CASSYSQTRAKAFF	TGTGCCAGCAGTTACTCGCAAACGAGGGCGAAAGCTTTCTTT	TRBV6-2/TRBV6-3	TRBJ1-1	NA	NA
CASSPRPRGGYGYTF	TGTGCCAGCAGTCCGAGGCCCAGGGGAGGGTATGGCTACACCTTC	TRBV27	TRBJ1-2	NA	NA
CASSKPAWGGTGELFF	TGTGCCAGTAGTAAACCTGCATGGGGGGGCACCGGGGAGCTGTTTTTT	TRBV19	TRBJ2-2	once	TRBD2
CASLEAFSGNTIYF	TGTGCCAGCTTGGAAGCCTTCTCTGGAAACACCATATATTTT	TRBV2	TRBJ1-3	NA	NA
CASSEGAGANYGYTF	TGCGCCAGCAGTGAGGGGGCAGGAGCTAACTATGGCTACACCTTC	TRBV10-2	TRBJ1-2	NA	NA
CASGWAVYNEQFF	TGTGCCAGCGGTTGGGCGGTCTACAATGAGCAGTTCTTC	TRBV6-5	TRBJ2-1	NA	NA
CASSLSGTARSKDTQYF	TGTGCCAGCAGCTTATCAGGGACGGCGAGGTCCAAAGATACGCAGTATTTT	TRBV7-8	TRBJ2-3	NA	NA
CASSLLLGTYNEQFF	TGTGCCAGCAGCCTCTTGCTGGGCACCTACAATGAGCAGTTCTTC	TRBV3-1/TRBV3-2	TRBJ2-1	NA	NA
CASSFTSGRAGGQFF	TGTGCCAGCAGTTTCACTAGCGGGAGGGCCGGGGGGCAGTTCTTC	TRBV28	TRBJ2-1	NA	TRBD2
CASSYRRSQNTEAFF	TGTGCCAGCAGTTATCGTCGGTCCCAGAACACTGAAGCTTTCTTT	TRBV6-5	TRBJ1-1	once	NA